The T cell receptor (beta chain) described here comes from a study of T cell responses to AZD1222 COVID-19 vaccine. Points from the study as a whole: Among the donors, most were white British and more were female, and clonal diversity was possibly underestimated. Just 5 or 6 AZD1222 recipients tested seropositive at baseline. Spike-specific TCR repertoires showed rising breadth and depth after two AZD1222 doses. At 160-218 and 743-854, vaccine-associated CD4 TCRs were dominant, and they spanned spike.

The data were produced by immunoSEQ multiplex PCR, yet TCRdb's version contains in-frame clones alone and is incomplete. The sample has approximately 150,000 clones; approximately 90% are singletons. With respect to this clone: Its antigen is still unknown.

The junction had 7 bases not matched to a gene; V was cut back by 0 bases and J by 9 bases. The CDR3 totals 17 residues. Germline V gene lookup returns CDR1 SGDLS and CDR2 YYNGEE. The sequence was collected from an adult in good health. Sequencing was performed on peripheral blood, taken on day 0 of AZD1222 vaccination. The V gene is TRBV9, the J gene TRBJ2-1; TRBD2 matches at 15 bases. The CDR3 protein is CASSVAGLAGGSGEQFF. CDR3 coding DNA: TGTGCCAGCAGCGTAGCGGGACTAGCGGGAGGTTCAGGTGAGCAGTTCTTC.